Listed here are 24 T cell receptor beta chains from one sample, sequenced in a study of blood T cells in healthy people across ages. Together with a sample-barcoded 5' primer, a J-beta primer mix was included in a second PCR lasting roughly 6 to 12 cycles. TCRdb itself ran the 5' RACE reads through MiXCR, one entry per CDR3 protein. The repertoire holds around 780,000 distinct CDR3 sequences, with roughly 24% as singletons. Another study also made use of these data, one on T cells of mothers and their children.

Sequences were obtained from blood. Source of these receptors: a boy younger than 18 in good health.

V usage is TRBV5-1 and J usage is TRBJ2-5; D possibly corresponds to TRBD2 (5 bases). The CDR3 covers 14 residues. V shed 4 bases and J shed 5 bases, with 15 bases lying between them. Per the germline V gene, CDR1 is SGHRS and CDR2 is YFSETQ. The CDR3 here is CASSRGLSFETQYF. The DNA for the CDR3 is TGCGCCAGCAGCCGAGGACTTAGCTTCGAGACCCAGTACTTC. Combining the CDR3 with reference TRBV5-1 and TRBJ2-5 gives the whole variable domain KAGVTQTPRYLIKTRGQQVTLSCSPISGHRSVSWYQQTPGQGLQFLFEYFSETQRNKGNFPGRFSGRQFSNSRSEMNVSTLELGDSALYLCASSRGLSFETQYFGPGTRLLVL.

The V call is TRBV20-1, the J call TRBJ2-7; D is undetermined. Germline V gene lookup returns CDR1 DFQATT and CDR2 SNEGSKA (reference sequence). V gave up 3 bases and J gave up 0 bases, with 12 bases separating them. This CDR3 contains 14 residues. The CDR3 nucleotides read TGCAGTGCTAGGCCCCAGGTTAGCTCCTACGAGCAGTACTTC. Its protein is CSARPQVSSYEQYF.

The chain uses TRBV5-1 and TRBJ2-5, with TRBD2 matching over 10 bases. V lost 0 bases and J lost 13; bases outside the gene matches: 9. The CDR3 sequence is 14 residues long. Germline V CDR1 and CDR2: SGHRS, YFSETQ. CDR3 coding DNA: TGCGCCAGCAGCTTGGATCCTAGCGGGGGCCTCGCGTACTTC. Its translation is CASSLDPSGGLAYF.

This clonotype was detected many times. The genes are TRBV6-1 and TRBJ2-6, with D perhaps matching TRBD1 (5 bases). CDR3 length: 19 amino acids. V was pared by 5 bases and J by 0 bases, with 20 bases between. The germline gives CDR1 MNHNS, CDR2 SASEGT. The CDR3 sequence: CASSPHLQGPSSGANVLTF. DNA for the CDR3: TGTGCCAGCAGTCCCCACCTTCAGGGCCCTTCCTCTGGGGCCAACGTCCTGACTTTC.

This clonotype has only a few counts. The genes are TRBV29-1 and TRBJ1-2; D perhaps matches TRBD1 (5 bases). Looked up from germline, CDR1 is SQVTM and CDR2 is ANQGSEA. This CDR3 spans 12 amino acids. V shed 4 bases and J shed 8 bases, with 14 bases lying between them. DNA of the CDR3: TGCAGCGTTGTCGAGGGGTTCGGGGGCTACACCTTC. It is translated as CSVVEGFGGYTF.

In its sample, this clonotype was seen many times. This sequence joins TRBV7-2 and TRBJ2-5; the match to TRBD2 covers 14 bases. Germline assignment: CDR1 SGHTA and CDR2 FQGNSA. The CDR3 consists of 15 residues. The ends lost 6 bases at V and 5 bases at J; junction bases unmatched: 5. CDR3 protein: CASSLRTSGRETQYF. The DNA of the CDR3 is TGTGCCAGCAGTTTGCGGACTAGCGGGAGGGAGACCCAGTACTTC.

The V and J genes are TRBV6-1 and TRBJ1-2; TRBD1 agrees at 10 bases. With V trimmed by 6 bases and J by 8 bases, 12 bases remained unmatched. The CDR3 is 15 residues long. CDR1 is MNHNS, CDR2 SASEGT, per germline. CDR3 bases: TGTGCCAGCAGCCGACAGGGGGCTGTTGGTAAAGGCTACACCTTC. Encoded protein: CASSRQGAVGKGYTF.

V usage is TRBV2 and J usage is TRBJ2-3; TRBD1 might be the D (6 bases). The CDR3 has 13 amino acids. The V gene's germline CDR1 is SNHLY and CDR2 FYNNEI. V dropped 4 bases and J dropped 6 bases, with 11 bases sitting between them. CDR3 in DNA: TGTGCCAGCAGTGTCGAGGGGGATGATACGCAGTATTTT. It codes for CASSVEGDDTQYF.

V gene TRBV2 combines with J gene TRBJ1-6; no reliable D call. The ends were cut back, 8 bases at V and 13 bases at J, with 18 bases in the middle. The germline V gene has CDR1 SNHLY and CDR2 FYNNEI. There are 13 residues in the CDR3. CDR3 DNA: TGTGCCAGCGACCTCAATAGGGTTTCGCCCCTCCACTTT. Translation gives CASDLNRVSPLHF.

CDR3 DNA sequence: TGTGCCAGCAGTCCCCCTCGACTAGTCCCCTGGGAGGATACGCAGTATTTT. This sequence encodes CASSPPRLVPWEDTQYF. The rearrangement joins TRBV12-3 or TRBV12-4 to TRBJ2-3, with D possibly being TRBD2 (6 bases). The CDR3 is 17 amino acids. V lost 5 bases and J lost 6, with 24 bases in between.

In the case of this clonotype: One junction end does not reproduce the germline sequence, and a read error may be involved. The chain combines TRBV11-2 with TRBJ1-2; D remains unclear. The germline gives CDR1 SGHAT, CDR2 FQNNGV. This CDR3 is built from 14 residues. CDR3 in amino acids: CASSLGPEVYGCTF. CDR3 DNA: TGTGCCAGCAGCTTAGGTCCTGAGGTTTATGGCTGCACCTTC.

This clonotype was picked up a small number of times. The chain employs TRBV11-3 and TRBJ2-5, with D possibly matching TRBD1 (6 bases). The V and J ends lost 4 bases and 11 bases respectively, with 20 bases between them. Germline loops: CDR1 SGHNT, CDR2 YENEEA. CDR3 length: 14 residues. CDR3 sequence (DNA): TGTGCCAGCAGCTCACAGGGCACGAACACCAGGCAGTACTTC. It yields the protein CASSSQGTNTRQYF.

J is TRBJ1-2 and V is TRBV12-3 or TRBV12-4, with D unclear. This CDR3 has 12 residues. The ends were cut back, 3 bases at V and 8 bases at J, with 10 bases in the middle. CDR3 residues: CASSFWGQGYTF. The CDR3, as DNA: TGTGCCAGCAGTTTCTGGGGTCAGGGCTACACCTTC.

J is TRBJ2-3 and V is TRBV28, with 9 bases aligning to TRBD1. CDR1 and CDR2 (germline): MDHEN, SYDVKM. V shed 3 bases and J 8 bases; nucleotides not matched to a gene: 18. This CDR3 spans 18 amino acids. In DNA form, the CDR3 reads TGTGCCAGCAGTTTTCCGGGACAGGGCAATCCCGAGGCGGGTACGCAGTATTTT. Its protein is CASSFPGQGNPEAGTQYF.

This clonotype was seen many times. Germline is not matched at one junction end, which may reflect a read error. The chain links TRBV5-1 to TRBJ2-7, with D possibly being TRBD1 (6 bases). The germline gives CDR1 SGHRS, CDR2 YFSETQ. The CDR3 covers 13 residues. The CDR3 DNA reads as TGTGCCAGCAGCCCGACAGGCTCCTACGAGCAGTACTTC. This gives the protein CASSPTGSYEQYF.

The chain is built from TRBV30 and TRBJ1-3; no clear D. Germline V CDR1 and CDR2: GTSNPN, SVGIG (reference sequence). The germline V and J ends were trimmed by 8 bases and 2 bases, with 13 bases remaining between them. The CDR3 consists of 13 residues. Here the CDR3 reads CAAPKGTGNTIYF. The CDR3 DNA follows: TGTGCCGCCCCCAAAGGGACTGGAAACACCATATATTTT.

The chain is built from TRBV20-1 and TRBJ2-5; 9 bases are shared with TRBD1. The germline V gene encodes CDR1 DFQATT and CDR2 SNEGSKA (reference sequence). The ends lost 5 bases at V and 1 base at J; junction bases unmatched: 11. The CDR3 sequence is 16 residues long. The CDR3 region has the DNA TGCAGTGCTGGGACAGGGAATCCGATTGTCCAAGAGACCCAGTACTTC. Encoded protein: CSAGTGNPIVQETQYF.

This clonotype has a handful of counts. This chain joins TRBV30 and TRBJ1-5; maybe TRBD1 (5 bases). The CDR3 is 13 residues long. Germline values: CDR1 GTSNPN, CDR2 SVGIG (reference sequence). V was cut by 1 base and J by 2 bases, with 6 bases left in between. CDR3 DNA: TGTGCCTGGAGTGAACAGGGCAATCAGCCCCAGCATTTT. Protein sequence: CAWSEQGNQPQHF.

This chain links TRBV20-1 with TRBJ2-5; D tentatively fits TRBD1 or TRBD2 (6 bases each). The CDR3 loop spans 16 amino acids. CDR1 and CDR2 (germline): DFQATT, SNEGSKA (reference sequence). V lost 4 bases and J lost 0, with 18 bases in between. CDR3 sequence reads: CSAIRHARGDQETQYF. CDR3 bases: TGCAGTGCTATCCGCCATGCTAGGGGGGACCAAGAGACCCAGTACTTC.

V is TRBV3-1 and J is TRBJ1-6, with a possible D match to TRBD1 (6 bases). The V end lost 1 base, the J end lost 8 bases, and 9 bases lay between the germline ends. This CDR3 spans 14 amino acids. Germline assignment: CDR1 LGHDT and CDR2 YNNKEL (reference sequence). This CDR3 is CASSQVQGYSPLHF. The CDR3 nucleotides read TGTGCCAGCAGCCAAGTACAGGGTTATTCACCCCTCCACTTT.

This chain joins TRBV6-6 and TRBJ2-7, with no clear D. CDR3 size: 14 residues. CDR1 is MNHNY, CDR2 SVGAGI, per germline (reference sequence). V was cut by 10 bases and J by 4 bases, with 20 bases left in between. CDR3 protein: CATTEPSAKYEQYF. The DNA of the CDR3 is TGTGCCACGACCGAACCATCGGCGAAATACGAGCAGTACTTC.

In this sample, this clonotype turned up a few times. This chain links TRBV5-5 with TRBJ2-5; unclear D gene. Trimming took 1 base from V and 1 from J, leaving 8 bases between them. The V gene's germline CDR1 is SGHKS and CDR2 YYEKEE (reference sequence). There are 14 residues in the CDR3. The CDR3 is CASSLSQTQETQYF. The CDR3 DNA sequence: TGTGCCAGCAGCTTGAGCCAGACCCAAGAGACCCAGTACTTC.

The chain carries TRBV9 and TRBJ1-4; D call uncertain. This CDR3 spans 14 amino acids. Between the trimmed V and J ends, which lost 3 bases and 0 bases, there was a span of 6 bases. Germline values: CDR1 SGDLS, CDR2 YYNGEE. The CDR3 loop is CASSGITTNEKLFF. In DNA form, the CDR3 reads TGTGCCAGCAGCGGAATAACAACTAATGAAAAACTGTTTTTT.

The J gene is TRBJ2-3, the V gene TRBV3-1; 8 nucleotides agree with TRBD2. The trim removed 2 bases at V and 0 bases at J, leaving 4 bases unmatched. The CDR3 is 16 residues long. The V gene's germline CDR1 is LGHDT and CDR2 YNNKEL (reference sequence). The CDR3 DNA reads TGTGCCAGCAGCCAATCGGGACTAGGAAGCACAGATACGCAGTATTTT. Its translation is CASSQSGLGSTDTQYF.